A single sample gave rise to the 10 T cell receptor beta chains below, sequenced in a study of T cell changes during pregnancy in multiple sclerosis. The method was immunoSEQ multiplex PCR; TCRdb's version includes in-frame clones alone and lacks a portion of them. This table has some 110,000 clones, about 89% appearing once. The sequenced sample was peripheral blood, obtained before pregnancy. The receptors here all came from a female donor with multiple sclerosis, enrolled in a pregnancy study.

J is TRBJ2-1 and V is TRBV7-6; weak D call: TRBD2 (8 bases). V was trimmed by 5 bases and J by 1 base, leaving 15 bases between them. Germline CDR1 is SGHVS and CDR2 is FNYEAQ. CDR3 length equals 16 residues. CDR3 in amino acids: CASSTGERGSYNEQFF. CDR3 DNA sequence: TGTGCCAGCAGCACAGGGGAGCGGGGGTCCTACAATGAGCAGTTCTTC.

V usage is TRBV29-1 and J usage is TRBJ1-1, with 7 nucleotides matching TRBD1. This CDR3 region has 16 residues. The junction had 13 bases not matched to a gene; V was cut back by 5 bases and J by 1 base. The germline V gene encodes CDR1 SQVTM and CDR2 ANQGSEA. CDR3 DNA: TGCAGCGTTAATCCTTTCGGGACAGTTAAGAACACTGAAGCTTTCTTT. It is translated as CSVNPFGTVKNTEAFF.

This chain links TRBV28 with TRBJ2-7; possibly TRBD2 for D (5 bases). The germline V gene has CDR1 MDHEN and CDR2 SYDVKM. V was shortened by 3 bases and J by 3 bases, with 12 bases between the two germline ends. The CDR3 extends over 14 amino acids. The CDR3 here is CASSFEGVLYEQYF. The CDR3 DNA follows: TGTGCCAGCAGTTTCGAGGGAGTCCTCTACGAGCAGTACTTC.

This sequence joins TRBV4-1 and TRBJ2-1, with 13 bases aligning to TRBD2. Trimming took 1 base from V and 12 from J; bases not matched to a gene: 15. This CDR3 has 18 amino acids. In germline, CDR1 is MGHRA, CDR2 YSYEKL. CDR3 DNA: TGCGCCAGCAGCCAAGCGTTTACGACTAGCGGGGGGTTGGACGGGCAGTTCTTC. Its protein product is CASSQAFTTSGGLDGQFF.

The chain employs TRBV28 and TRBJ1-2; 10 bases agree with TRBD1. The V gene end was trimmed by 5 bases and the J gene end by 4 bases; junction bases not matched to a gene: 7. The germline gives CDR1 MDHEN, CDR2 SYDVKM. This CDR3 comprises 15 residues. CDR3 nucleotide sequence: TGTGCCAGCAGTACCTCCGGGACAGGGGTCTATGGCTACACCTTC. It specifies CASSTSGTGVYGYTF.

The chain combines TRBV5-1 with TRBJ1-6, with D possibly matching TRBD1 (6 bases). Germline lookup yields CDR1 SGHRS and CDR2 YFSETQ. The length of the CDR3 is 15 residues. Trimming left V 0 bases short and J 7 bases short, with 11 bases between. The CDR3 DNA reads TGCGCCAGCAGCTTGGACAGGGTAGGGAATTCACCCCTCCACTTT. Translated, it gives CASSLDRVGNSPLHF. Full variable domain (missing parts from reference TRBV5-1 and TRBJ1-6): KAGVTQTPRYLIKTRGQQVTLSCSPISGHRSVSWYQQTPGQGLQFLFEYFSETQRNKGNFPGRFSGRQFSNSRSEMNVSTLELGDSALYLCASSLDRVGNSPLHFGNGTRLTVT.

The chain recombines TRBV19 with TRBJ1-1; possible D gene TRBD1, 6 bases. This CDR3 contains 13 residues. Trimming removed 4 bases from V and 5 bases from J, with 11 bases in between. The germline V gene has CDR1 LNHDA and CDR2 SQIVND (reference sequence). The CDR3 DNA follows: TGTGCCAGTAGTACCCCAACAGGGACTGAAGCTTTCTTT. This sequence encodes CASSTPTGTEAFF.

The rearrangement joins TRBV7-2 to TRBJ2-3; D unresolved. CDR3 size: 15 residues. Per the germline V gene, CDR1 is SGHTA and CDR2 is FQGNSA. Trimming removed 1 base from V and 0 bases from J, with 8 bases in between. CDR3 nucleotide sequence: TGTGCCAGCAGCTTAGTTCGGTTAAGCACAGATACGCAGTATTTT. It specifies CASSLVRLSTDTQYF.

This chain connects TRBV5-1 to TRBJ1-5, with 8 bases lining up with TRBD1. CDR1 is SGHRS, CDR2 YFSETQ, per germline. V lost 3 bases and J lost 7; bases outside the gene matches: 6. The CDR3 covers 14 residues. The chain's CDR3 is CASSSGQGGQPQHF. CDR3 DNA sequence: TGCGCCAGCAGCTCAGGACAGGGTGGCCAGCCCCAGCATTTT.

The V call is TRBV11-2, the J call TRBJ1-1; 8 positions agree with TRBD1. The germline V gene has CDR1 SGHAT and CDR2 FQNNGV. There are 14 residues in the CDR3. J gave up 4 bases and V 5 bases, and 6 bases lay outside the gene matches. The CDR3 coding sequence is TGTGCCAGCAGCCGGGACAGGCGGATCACTGAAGCTTTCTTT. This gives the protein CASSRDRRITEAFF. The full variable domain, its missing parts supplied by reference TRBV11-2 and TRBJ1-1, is EAGVAQSPRYKIIEKRQSVAFWCNPISGHATLYWYQQILGQGPKLLIQFQNNGVVDDSQLPKDRFSAERLKGVDSTLKIQPAKLEDSAVYLCASSRDRRITEAFFGQGTRLTVV.